A selection of T cell receptor beta chains follows, all from one sample in a study of patients and donors after allogeneic stem cell transplantation. MiXCR, run by TCRdb on the RT-PCR reads, gives a single entry per CDR3 protein. Altogether some 7,600 distinct CDR3 sequences are present, under 14% being singletons, with the ten largest covering 52%. The source material was blood, either unsorted or a sorted T cell fraction (not recorded which). These receptors all stem from a human donor who was either an allogeneic HSCT recipient or a stem cell or donor lymphocyte infusion donor (not recorded which). It is not recorded whose cells these are; they may come from a transplant donor. The CDR3 runs from the conserved cysteine through the conserved F or W. D genes are given only for firm matches. Size is stated for part of the rows, as once, few or many counts, or as a class when the clone is expanded.

CDR3	DNA	size	V	J	D
CASSQGAETTYGYTF	TGTGCCAGCAGCCAGGGGGCAGAAACAACCTATGGCTACACCTTC	many	TRBV4-2	TRBJ1-2	-
CASSRLGAGGPRVEETQYF	TGTGCCAGCTCACGTCTAGGAGCGGGGGGGCCTCGAGTGGAAGAGACCCAGTACTTC	many	TRBV18	TRBJ2-5	TRBD2
CASSLDPRAGNTIYF	TGTGCCAGCAGCTTAGACCCCAGGGCTGGAAACACCATATATTTT	many	TRBV7-2	TRBJ1-3	-
CASSLTDGKLFF	TGCGCCAGCAGCCTGACGGACGGAAAACTGTTTTTT	many	TRBV4-3	TRBJ1-4	-
CASSSSGTGGAHEQFF	TGTGCCAGCAGCTCCTCCGGGACAGGGGGCGCCCATGAGCAGTTCTTC	many	TRBV7-8	TRBJ2-1	TRBD1
CASSSGTGRYSGNTIYF	TGCGCCAGCAGCTCAGGGACAGGGCGCTACTCTGGAAACACCATATATTTT	many	TRBV5-1	TRBJ1-3	TRBD1
CASSLDPDVGTEAFF	TGTGCCAGCAGCTTAGACCCGGATGTTGGCACTGAAGCTTTCTTT	many	TRBV7-3	TRBJ1-1	-
CSVTRTSTDTQYF	TGCAGTGTGACACGGACTAGCACAGATACGCAGTATTTT	few	TRBV29-1	TRBJ2-3	-
CASRGSPNMNTEAFF	TGCGCCAGCCGGGGATCCCCAAACATGAACACTGAAGCTTTCTTT	-	TRBV5-1	TRBJ1-1	-
CASSLSGGYEQYF	TGTGCCAGCAGTTTGTCAGGGGGCTACGAGCAGTACTTC	-	TRBV27	TRBJ2-7	TRBD1
CASSYSLASGDTQYF	TGTGCCAGCAGTTACAGTCTAGCGTCAGGCGATACGCAGTATTTT	-	TRBV6-2/TRBV6-3	TRBJ2-3	-
CASSFLAGGNEQYF	TGTGCCAGCAGCTTTTTAGCGGGGGGAAACGAGCAGTACTTC	few	TRBV7-9	TRBJ2-7	TRBD2
CASSAQETQYF	TGTGCCAGCAGTGCGCAAGAGACCCAGTACTTC	many	TRBV6-2/TRBV6-3	TRBJ2-5	-
CSVPTGMLANYGYTF	TGCAGCGTGCCGACAGGGATGTTAGCTAACTATGGCTACACCTTC	many	TRBV29-1	TRBJ1-2	TRBD1
CASRLPGHSSLAKNIQYF	TGTGCCAGCAGACTCCCGGGACACTCTTCTCTAGCCAAAAACATTCAGTACTTC	-	TRBV2	TRBJ2-4	-
CASRGFSSNQPQHF	TGTGCCAGCAGGGGGTTCTCTAGCAATCAGCCCCAGCATTTT	-	TRBV2	TRBJ1-5	-
CASSLRTGTETQYF	TGTGCCAGCAGCCTAAGGACAGGGACAGAGACCCAGTACTTC	-	TRBV5-8	TRBJ2-5	TRBD1
CASSLELHTGELFF	TGCGCCAGCAGCTTGGAACTACACACCGGGGAGCTGTTTTTT	-	TRBV5-1	TRBJ2-2	-
CSGGLPYNEQFF	TGCAGTGGCGGGTTACCCTACAATGAGCAGTTCTTC	few	TRBV20-1	TRBJ2-1	-
CATTPGQLEYEQYF	TGTGCCACCACCCCCGGGCAGCTGGAATACGAGCAGTACTTC	many	TRBV6-5	TRBJ2-7	-
CASSLMTGSQETQYF	TGCGCCAGCAGCTTGATGACAGGATCTCAAGAGACCCAGTACTTC	many	TRBV5-1	TRBJ2-5	-
CASSQGPLAQEGYTF	TGCGCCAGCAGCCAAGGTCCCCTCGCCCAGGAAGGCTACACCTTC	-	TRBV4-1	TRBJ1-2	-
CASTGDGNYGYTF	TGTGCCAGCACCGGAGACGGAAACTATGGCTACACCTTC	many	TRBV28	TRBJ1-2	-
CASSLSQGSGANVLTF	TGTGCCAGCAGCCTTAGCCAGGGCAGTGGGGCCAACGTCCTGACTTTC	-	TRBV5-4	TRBJ2-6	-
CASSPGGGDTQYF	TGCGCCAGCAGTCCCGGAGGGGGAGATACGCAGTATTTT	-	TRBV10-2	TRBJ2-3	-
CASSLSGNQPQHF	TGTGCCAGCAGCTTGTCTGGCAATCAGCCCCAGCATTTT	many	TRBV5-6	TRBJ1-5	-
CSARDHRSLTDTQYF	TGCAGTGCTAGAGATCACAGGAGCCTCACAGATACGCAGTATTTT	many	TRBV20-1	TRBJ2-3	-
CASSLGSGNTIYF	TGTGCCAGCAGCTTAGGATCTGGAAACACCATATATTTT	many	TRBV7-2	TRBJ1-3	-
CASSVRCRTASYNEQFF	TGCGCCAGCAGCGTCAGGTGTAGGACAGCTTCTTACAATGAGCAGTTCTTC	-	TRBV10-1	TRBJ2-1	-
CASSLDSSGGYNEQFF	TGTGCCAGCAGCTTAGATTCTAGCGGGGGTTACAATGAGCAGTTCTTC	-	TRBV7-9	TRBJ2-1	TRBD2
CASSEETGTGYTF	TGTGCCAGCAGTGAGGAGACAGGGACTGGCTACACCTTC	many	TRBV2	TRBJ1-2	TRBD1
CASSQGGTGRTTGELFF	TGTGCCAGCAGCCAAGGGGGGACAGGGAGGACCACCGGGGAGCTGTTTTTT	-	TRBV3-1	TRBJ2-2	TRBD1
CASSEDGSYGYTF	TGCGCCAGCAGTGAGGACGGATCCTATGGCTACACCTTC	medium-sized	TRBV10-2	TRBJ1-2	-
CASSLIQSRGYGYTF	TGTGCCAGCAGCTTAATTCAGTCGCGGGGCTATGGCTACACCTTC	few	TRBV7-9	TRBJ1-2	-
CATSRDPGQVVYGYTF	TGTGCCACCAGCAGAGACCCCGGACAGGTAGTCTATGGCTACACCTTC	many	TRBV15	TRBJ1-2	TRBD1
CASSLRAAQNTEAFF	TGTGCCAGCAGCTTGCGAGCTGCCCAGAACACTGAAGCTTTCTTT	few	TRBV5-8	TRBJ1-1	-
CASRGGQGITDTQYF	TGTGCCAGCAGAGGGGGGCAGGGGATTACAGATACGCAGTATTTT	few	TRBV27	TRBJ2-3	-
CASSQETGGTYEQYF	TGTGCCAGCAGCCAAGAGACAGGGGGCACCTACGAGCAGTACTTC	few	TRBV14	TRBJ2-7	TRBD1
CASSYPGETEAFF	TGTGCCAGCAGTTACCCCGGCGAAACTGAAGCTTTCTTT	many	TRBV6-2/TRBV6-3	TRBJ1-1	-
CASSRGPSGGLEETQYF	TGTGCCAGCAGCCGTGGCCCTAGCGGGGGTTTGGAAGAGACCCAGTACTTC	many	TRBV5-5	TRBJ2-5	TRBD2
CASRLRGNEQFF	TGTGCCAGCAGGTTACGGGGGAATGAGCAGTTCTTC	-	TRBV6-5	TRBJ2-1	-
CASSQEGEGGELFF	TGCGCCAGCAGCCAAGAAGGCGAGGGTGGGGAGCTGTTTTTT	-	TRBV4-1	TRBJ2-2	-
CSVRTGSNSPLHF	TGCAGTGTCCGGACAGGGAGTAATTCACCCCTCCACTTT	many	TRBV20-1	TRBJ1-6	TRBD1
CASMERNTGELFF	TGTGCCAGCATGGAAAGGAACACCGGGGAGCTGTTTTTT	few	TRBV2	TRBJ2-2	-
CASSRTSHPDTQYF	TGTGCCAGCAGCAGGACTTCTCATCCAGATACGCAGTATTTT	-	TRBV12-3/TRBV12-4	TRBJ2-3	-
CASSFSKGLGTQETQYF	TGTGCCAGCTCATTTTCGAAGGGACTAGGGACCCAAGAGACCCAGTACTTC	few	TRBV18	TRBJ2-5	TRBD2
CASSSLAGGYNEQFF	TGTGCCAGCAGCTCACTAGCGGGGGGGTACAATGAGCAGTTCTTC	many	TRBV2	TRBJ2-1	TRBD2
CSARPRATGNEQFF	TGCAGTGCTAGACCCCGGGCTACCGGGAATGAGCAGTTCTTC	many	TRBV20-1	TRBJ2-1	-
CSVEEDGELFF	TGCAGCGTTGAAGAGGACGGGGAGCTGTTTTTT	few	TRBV29-1	TRBJ2-2	-
CASSLRGETQYF	TGTGCCAGCAGCTTAAGGGGAGAGACCCAGTACTTC	medium-sized	TRBV7-9	TRBJ2-5	-
CASSQRQGNYGYTF	TGTGCCAGCAGCCAAAGACAGGGTAACTATGGCTACACCTTC	few	TRBV3-1	TRBJ1-2	TRBD1
CSASGGGNEQFF	TGCAGTGCTTCAGGGGGCGGGAATGAGCAGTTCTTC	-	TRBV20-1	TRBJ2-1	TRBD1
CASSFSGPSSYEQYF	TGTGCCAGCAGTTTCTCGGGACCGAGCTCCTACGAGCAGTACTTC	-	TRBV27	TRBJ2-7	-
CASSYSTTANTEAFF	TGTGCCAGCAGTTACTCGACGACAGCGAACACTGAAGCTTTCTTT	few	TRBV6-6	TRBJ1-1	-
CASSLGGAGELFF	TGTGCCAGCAGCTTAGGGGGGGCCGGGGAGCTGTTTTTT	large	TRBV7-6	TRBJ2-2	-
CASKGTQPQHF	TGTGCCAGCAAGGGCACACAGCCCCAGCATTTT	few	TRBV6-1	TRBJ1-5	-
CATGTGREQPQHF	TGTGCCACCGGGACAGGGCGAGAACAGCCCCAGCATTTT	many	TRBV6-5	TRBJ1-5	TRBD1
CASSLTGTDYEQYF	TGCGCCAGCAGCTTAACCGGGACAGACTACGAGCAGTACTTC	many	TRBV5-1	TRBJ2-7	TRBD1
CASSFSMGELFF	TGTGCCAGCAGCTTTTCGATGGGGGAGCTGTTTTTT	many	TRBV7-2	TRBJ2-2	-